The next 21 T cell receptor beta chains were all read from a single sample in a study of T-cell memory formation after mild COVID-19. TCRdb re-analysed the 5' RACE reads in MiXCR, keeping a single row per CDR3 protein. The data contain 450,000 or so distinct CDR3 sequences, around 18% of them singletons. Sequenced sample: PBMCs or a T cell subset sorted from them (not recorded which). These receptors originate from an adult woman who had mild COVID-19 (a few samples of this study predate the infection). Cell type and time point are not known.

This clonotype was seen a few times. This chain links TRBV20-1 with TRBJ1-1; 8 nucleotides match TRBD1. After removal of 5 bases from V and 2 bases from J, the junction contained 10 bases not matched to a gene. CDR1 DFQATT and CDR2 SNEGSKA come from the germline V gene (reference sequence). This CDR3 is built from 15 residues. Written as DNA, the CDR3 is TGCAGTGCTCCCCGGCAGGGGGCCATAAACACTGAAGCTTTCTTT. This gives the protein CSAPRQGAINTEAFF.

In this sample, this clonotype turned up many times. The rearrangement joins TRBV5-1 to TRBJ2-7, with 8 bases lining up with TRBD1. Germline CDR1 is SGHRS and CDR2 is YFSETQ. V shed 0 bases and J 5 bases; nucleotides not matched to a gene: 4. This CDR3 contains 14 residues. In DNA form, the CDR3 reads TGCGCCAGCAGCTTGGGACAGGGGCTAAACGAGCAGTACTTC. Translating it yields CASSLGQGLNEQYF.

The V and J genes are TRBV5-1 and TRBJ2-5; a weak D match, TRBD1 (6 bases). Looked up from germline, CDR1 is SGHRS and CDR2 is YFSETQ. V was pared by 0 bases and J by 5 bases, with 11 bases between. The CDR3 loop spans 14 amino acids. This CDR3 reads CASSLAAGVETQYF. DNA for the CDR3: TGCGCCAGCAGCTTGGCAGCAGGGGTTGAGACCCAGTACTTC.

This chain links TRBV5-6 with TRBJ2-2, with D perhaps matching TRBD2 (6 bases). The V gene's germline CDR1 is SGHDT and CDR2 YYEEEE. V was pared by 6 bases and J by 3 bases, with 21 bases between. The length of the CDR3 is 17 residues. CDR3 sequence (DNA): TGTGCCAGCACTATTGCGGGGATTAGGGGATACACCGGGGAGCTGTTTTTT. This translates into CASTIAGIRGYTGELFF.

The chain couples TRBV12-3 or TRBV12-4 to TRBJ1-1, with a tentative D call TRBD1 (6 bases). The length of the CDR3 is 14 residues. The V gene lost 3 bases and the J gene lost 6 bases, with 14 bases spanning the gap. The DNA of the CDR3 is TGTGCCAGCAGTTTCCCTACAGGGAGACCTGAAGCTTTCTTT. Amino acids: CASSFPTGRPEAFF.

V and J are TRBV10-3 and TRBJ2-5, with a weak D call TRBD2 (6 bases). The CDR3 has 14 residues. V lost 3 bases to trimming and J lost 2 bases, with 10 bases between them. The germline V gene encodes CDR1 ENHRY and CDR2 SYGVKD. CDR3 nucleotide sequence: TGTGCCATCAGTGACTCCGGGGGTCAAGAGACCCAGTACTTC. It is translated as CAISDSGGQETQYF.

V is TRBV24-1 and J is TRBJ2-5; weak D call: TRBD1 (5 bases). Per the germline V gene, CDR1 is KGHDR and CDR2 is SFDVKD. The CDR3 totals 15 residues. Between the trimmed V and J ends, which lost 4 bases and 1 base, there was a span of 12 bases. The DNA of the CDR3 is TGTGCCACCAGTGAACCTCAAGGGGTCCAAGAGACCCAGTACTTC. Protein sequence: CATSEPQGVQETQYF.

This clonotype was counted between two and nine times. The chain is built from TRBV27 and TRBJ1-2, with TRBD1 identical over 7 bases. This CDR3 is 16 amino acids long. The ends lost 0 bases at V and 4 bases at J; junction bases unmatched: 8. CDR1 is MNHEY, CDR2 SMNVEV, per germline (reference sequence). The CDR3 region is CASSLSKGARSYGYTF. CDR3 DNA sequence: TGTGCCAGCAGTTTATCCAAGGGGGCGCGCAGCTATGGCTACACCTTC.

This clonotype was found a few times. V gene TRBV12-3 or TRBV12-4 combines with J gene TRBJ2-2; 11 nucleotides agree with TRBD1. The CDR3 spans 15 residues. V lost 7 bases, J lost 4 bases, and 5 bases stayed unmatched. DNA for the CDR3: TGTGCCAGCATACCGGGACAGGGGGTCACCGGGGAGCTGTTTTTT. Its protein product is CASIPGQGVTGELFF.

This clonotype was seen only a few times. The chain couples TRBV12-3 or TRBV12-4 to TRBJ1-2; 7 bases match TRBD1. Germline trimming cut 4 bases from V and 2 bases from J; bases unmatched to any gene: 7. The CDR3 length is 15 residues. The chain's CDR3 is CASSWGQRTNYGYTF. CDR3 nucleotides: TGTGCCAGCAGTTGGGGACAGAGAACCAACTATGGCTACACCTTC.

The chain has TRBV25-1 and TRBJ2-3; D is ambiguous. V lost 2 bases and J 3 bases, leaving 21 bases between the germline ends. The CDR3 spans 18 residues. Germline V gene sequence: CDR1 MGHDK, CDR2 SYGVNS. The CDR3: CASSEPISKSSLTDTQYF. The CDR3 DNA sequence: TGTGCCAGCAGTGAACCGATTTCCAAGTCATCTTTGACAGATACGCAGTATTTT.

This sequence joins TRBV28 and TRBJ1-3, with TRBD1 as a possible D gene (5 bases). Per the germline V gene, CDR1 is MDHEN and CDR2 is SYDVKM. Trimming shortened V by 7 bases and J by 2 bases, and 12 bases separated the two germline ends. This CDR3 contains 14 residues. In nucleotides, the CDR3 is TGTGCCAGCATCACCGGAGGGGCTGGAAACACCATATATTTT. Amino acids: CASITGGAGNTIYF.

This clonotype was seen a handful of times. The V call is TRBV29-1, the J call TRBJ2-1; TRBD1 matches at 12 bases. J gave up 7 bases and V 4 bases, and 5 bases lay outside the gene matches. The CDR3 length is 14 residues. Per germline, CDR1 SQVTM and CDR2 ANQGSEA. The CDR3 DNA reads as TGCAGCGTTGTGGGACAGGGGGCTTGGAATGAGCAGTTCTTC. This sequence encodes CSVVGQGAWNEQFF.

This clonotype was picked up a small number of times. This chain uses TRBV11-2 with TRBJ1-2; D perhaps matches TRBD1 (5 bases). CDR3 length: 13 amino acids. V gave up 5 bases and J gave up 7 bases, with 14 bases separating them. CDR1 SGHAT and CDR2 FQNNGV come from the germline V gene. CDR3 residues: CASSSPPDTGYTF. CDR3 DNA sequence: TGTGCCAGCAGCAGCCCCCCGGACACTGGCTACACCTTC.

The V and J genes are TRBV3-1 and TRBJ1-1; TRBD1 is a possible D gene (6 bases). V lost 5 bases, J lost 6 bases, and 16 bases lay in between. The CDR3 is 14 amino acids. From germline, CDR1 is LGHDT and CDR2 YNNKEL (reference sequence). DNA of the CDR3: TGTGCCAGCAGCGTACAGGGATGGGAGGCTGAAGCTTTCTTT. It is translated as CASSVQGWEAEAFF.

The CDR3 sequence is CASIPLGGGRNEQFF. The CDR3 nucleotides are TGTGCCAGCATCCCCCTAGGCGGGGGGAGGAATGAGCAGTTCTTC. The chain is built from TRBV25-1 and TRBJ2-1; TRBD2 agrees at 8 bases. This CDR3 contains 15 residues. Germline trimming cut 7 bases from V and 7 bases from J; bases unmatched to any gene: 12. Germline V CDR1 and CDR2: MGHDK, SYGVNS.

The rearrangement uses TRBV7-3 and TRBJ2-1; D uncertain. Germline V gene lookup returns CDR1 SGHTA and CDR2 FQGTGA. Trimming stripped 1 base from V and 6 bases from J, with 10 bases between. There are 14 residues in the CDR3. The CDR3 spells CASSLSWASNEQFF. The CDR3 coding sequence is TGTGCCAGCAGCTTAAGTTGGGCTAGCAATGAGCAGTTCTTC.

The rearrangement uses TRBV7-9 and TRBJ2-1; 7 bases agree with TRBD1. Germline CDR1 SEHNR, CDR2 FQNEAQ (reference sequence). The CDR3 is made up of 17 amino acids. The V and J ends lost 6 bases and 0 bases, in that order; junction bases with no gene match: 11. DNA of the CDR3: TGTGCCAGCAGTATACCCCCCGGGGACAGCTCCTACAATGAGCAGTTCTTC. It is translated as CASSIPPGDSSYNEQFF. Supplemented by reference TRBV7-9 and TRBJ2-1, the full variable domain reads DTGVSQNPRHKITKRGQNVTFRCDPISEHNRLYWYRQTLGQGPEFLTYFQNEAQLEKSRLLSDRFSAERPKGSFSTLEIQRTEQGDSAMYLCASSIPPGDSSYNEQFFGPGTRLTVL.

The chain couples TRBV6-1 to TRBJ1-2, with unresolved D. The CDR3 consists of 12 residues. Germline CDR1 MNHNS, CDR2 SASEGT. Trimming left V 3 bases short and J 6 bases short, with 8 bases between. CDR3 loop: CASSETGNGYTF. The CDR3 region has the DNA TGTGCCAGCAGTGAGACTGGTAATGGCTACACCTTC.

The chain employs TRBV7-2 and TRBJ2-2, with D possibly being TRBD1 or TRBD2 (5 bases each). Germline-derived CDR1 and CDR2 are SGHTA and FQGNSA. V was cut by 5 bases and J by 0 bases, with 13 bases left in between. CDR3 length: 16 residues. The CDR3 DNA reads as TGTGCCAGCAGCCCGGGACGGATCGCGAACACCGGGGAGCTGTTTTTT. Translation gives CASSPGRIANTGELFF. Combining the CDR3 with reference TRBV7-2 and TRBJ2-2 gives the whole variable domain GAGVSQSPSNKVTEKGKDVELRCDPISGHTALYWYRQSLGQGLEFLIYFQGNSAPDKSGLPSDRFSAERTGGSVSTLTIQRTQQEDSAVYLCASSPGRIANTGELFFGEGSRLTVL.

This clonotype was detected ten times or more. Germline is not matched at one junction end, which may reflect a read error. V is TRBV5-1 and J is TRBJ1-1, with 8 bases lining up with TRBD1. CDR3 length: 12 residues. Looked up from germline, CDR1 is SGHRS and CDR2 is YFSETQ. The DNA for the CDR3 is TGTGCCAGCAGCCTTGGGACAGGTGAAGCTTTCTTT. This translates into CASSLGTGEAFF. Full variable domain (missing parts from reference TRBV5-1 and TRBJ1-1): KAGVTQTPRYLIKTRGQQVTLSCSPISGHRSVSWYQQTPGQGLQFLFEYFSETQRNKGNFPGRFSGRQFSNSRSEMNVSTLELGDSALYLCASSLGTGEAFFGQGTRLTVV.